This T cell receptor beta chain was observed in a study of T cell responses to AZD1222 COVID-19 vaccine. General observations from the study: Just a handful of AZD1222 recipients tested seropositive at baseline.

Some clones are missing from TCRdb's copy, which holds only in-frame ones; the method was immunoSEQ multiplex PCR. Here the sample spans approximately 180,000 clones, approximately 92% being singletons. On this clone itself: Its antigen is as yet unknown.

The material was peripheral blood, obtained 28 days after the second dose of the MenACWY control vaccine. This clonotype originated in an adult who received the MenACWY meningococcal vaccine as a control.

CDR3 sequence reads: CASSPSGGLRKNIQYF. In DNA form, the CDR3 reads TGTGCCAGCAGCCCTAGCGGGGGCCTTAGGAAAAACATTCAGTACTTC. The chain recombines TRBV3-1 (or the pseudogene TRBV3-2) with TRBJ2-4, with 10 bases lining up with TRBD2. The junction had 7 bases not matched to a gene; V was cut back by 4 bases and J by 4 bases. The CDR3 runs to 16 residues. Germline V CDR1 and CDR2: LGHDT, YNNKEL (reference sequence).